Following are 24 T cell receptor beta chains from one sample sequenced in a study of tissue T cells after allogeneic stem cell transplantation. Sample time point: mouse harvest day 14 after allogeneic transplant. Each mouse received 10^7 T-cell-depleted marrow cells plus 10^6 splenic CD5+ T cells by tail vein. Here immunoSEQ multiplex PCR was the method, and the copy in TCRdb shows in-frame clones only, minus some. The sample consists of some 7,900 clones, 37% of them appearing once. The sample consisted of skin. The source of these receptors is a female BALB/c mouse given C57BL/6 T cells with graft-versus-host disease after an allogeneic hematopoietic cell transplant.

Concerning this clone: Gene names are the mouse ones. Coverage ceases 1 residue before the CDR3 finishes, and the germline J gene fills in the end. V gene TRBV19 combines with J gene TRBJ2-7, with 8 bases fitting TRBD2. Losses at the gene ends were 4 bases for V and 4 bases for J; bases not matched to a gene: 4. Germline lookup yields CDR1 FNHDT and CDR2 SITEND (reference sequence). The CDR3 has 13 residues. The CDR3 sequence is CASSPGGLYEQYF. CDR3 DNA, as far as it was read: TGTGCCAGCAGTCCTGGGGGGCTTTATGAACAGTAC.

About this clone itself: Any gene name here is a mouse gene name. With the read ending 1 residue before the CDR3 end, the germline J gene is used to fill in that end. The J gene is TRBJ2-3, the V gene TRBV26, with 11 nucleotides matching TRBD1. V shed 6 bases and J 2 bases; nucleotides not matched to a gene: 4. The CDR3 is made up of 15 amino acids. Germline V gives CDR1 KGHPV, CDR2 FQNQEV (reference sequence). CDR3 sequence: CASRGQGVFAETLYF. The CDR3 bases that were read are TGTGCCAGCAGGGGACAGGGGGTTTTTGCAGAAACGCTGTAT. Full variable domain (missing parts from reference TRBV26 and TRBJ2-3): NSKVIQTPRYLVKGQGQKAKMRCIPEKGHPVVFWYQQNKNNEFKFLINFQNQEVLQQIDMTEKRFSAECPSNSPCSLEIQSSEAGDSALYLCASRGQGVFAETLYFGSGTRLTVL.

On this clone: Any gene name here is a mouse gene name. The read is 1 residue too short to cover the CDR3 end, so that end is filled in from the germline J gene. This chain joins TRBV13-2 and TRBJ2-3, with TRBD2 matching over 10 bases. This CDR3 region has 15 residues. The trim removed 2 bases at V and 1 base at J, leaving 1 base unmatched. Germline-derived CDR1 and CDR2 are NNHNN and SYGAGS (reference sequence). The CDR3 bases that were read are TGTGCCAGCGGTGACTGGGGGGGCGGTGCAGAAACGCTGTAT. Its translation is CASGDWGGGAETLY. Given in full, the CDR3 is CASGDWGGGAETLYF.

As concerns this clone: The germline and genes are mouse ones. The read ends 1 residue before the CDR3 terminus; that terminus is restored from the germline J gene. The chain carries TRBV3 and TRBJ1-4; D unresolved. The germline CDR1 and CDR2 sequences are SNHLY and FYNGKV (reference sequence). Trimming pared 1 base from V and 2 bases from J, leaving 8 bases between. The CDR3 sequence is 15 residues long. The part of the CDR3 DNA that was read is TGTGCCAGCAGCTTAGGGACGGCCTCCAACGAAAGATTATTT. Amino acid sequence: CASSLGTASNERLF. The CDR3, in full, reads CASSLGTASNERLFF.

Worth noting for this clone: Mouse gene names apply. The read ends 1 residue before the CDR3 terminus; that terminus is restored from the germline J gene. The rearrangement links TRBV26 to TRBJ2-4; TRBD1 matches 9 bases. This CDR3 has 14 residues. Trimming at V came to 5 bases and at J to 6 bases, leaving 6 bases not matched to a gene. The germline CDR1 and CDR2 sequences are KGHPV and FQNQEV (reference sequence). CDR3 region: CASSSRDRANTLYF. The sequenced CDR3 bases are TGTGCCAGCAGTTCCCGGGACAGGGCTAACACCTTGTAC.

As to this clone: Gene names and germline refer to mouse. From the germline J gene comes the end of the CDR3, since the read stops 1 residue before it. This chain joins TRBV3 and TRBJ2-1, with TRBD2 identical over 8 bases. Germline CDR1 is SNHLY and CDR2 is FYNGKV (reference sequence). The CDR3 runs 14 residues. With V trimmed by 6 bases and J by 3 bases, 4 bases remained unmatched. CDR3 bases read: TGTGCCAGCAGTCAGACTGGGGTCTATGCTGAGCAGTTC. Residues: CASSQTGVYAEQF. In full, the CDR3 is CASSQTGVYAEQFF.

Comment on this clone: Gene names and germline refer to mouse. The CDR3 extends 1 residue past the end of the read, so its final part is completed from the germline J gene. The chain is built from TRBV19 and TRBJ2-1; D perhaps matches TRBD1 (5 bases). The CDR3 extends over 13 amino acids. V lost 4 bases and J 5 bases, leaving 10 bases between the germline ends. The germline V gene encodes CDR1 FNHDT and CDR2 SITEND (reference sequence). The part of the CDR3 DNA that was read is TGTGCCAGCAGTCCCGACAGAGATGCTGAGCAGTTC. Translation: CASSPDRDAEQF. The complete CDR3 reads CASSPDRDAEQFF.

This clone turned up a few times. Gene names denote mouse genes. Sequencing ends 1 residue short of the CDR3 end; the germline J gene provides the rest. The chain combines TRBV26 with TRBJ1-4; D is perhaps TRBD1 (5 bases). V lost 2 bases and J 1 base, leaving 5 bases between the germline ends. CDR3 length: 14 amino acids. Germline V gene data show CDR1 as KGHPV and CDR2 as FQNQEV (reference sequence). CDR3 sequence reads: CASSLGGSNERLFF. The sequenced part of the CDR3 DNA is TGTGCCAGCAGTCTGGGGGGTTCCAACGAAAGATTATTT.

On this clone itself: Germline and genes here are mouse. Coverage ceases 1 residue before the CDR3 finishes, and the germline J gene fills in the end. The chain recombines TRBV26 with TRBJ2-1, with 9 bases fitting TRBD1. Trimming at V came to 7 bases and at J to 4 bases, leaving 5 bases not matched to a gene. The CDR3 has 14 amino acids. Germline V CDR1 and CDR2: KGHPV, FQNQEV (reference sequence). The CDR3 sequence is CASMRDREYAEQFF. The DNA read from the CDR3 is TGTGCCAGCATGAGGGACAGGGAATATGCTGAGCAGTTC.

By sample share, this clone is medium-sized. Gene names and germline match the mouse. Coverage ceases 1 residue before the CDR3 finishes, and the germline J gene fills in the end. The rearrangement joins TRBV26 to TRBJ1-2; a possible D gene is TRBD1 (5 bases). With 4 bases removed from V and 2 bases from J, the gap between germline ends came to 5 bases. Germline CDR1 and CDR2: KGHPV and FQNQEV (reference sequence). The CDR3 spans 12 residues. CDR3 DNA (partial): TGTGCCAGCAGTCGACAGAACTCCGACTACACC. Its translation: CASSRQNSDYT. In full, the CDR3 reads CASSRQNSDYTF.

By share, this clone ranks as large. Gene and germline names: mouse. The read halts 1 residue ahead of the CDR3 end, with the missing end drawn from the germline J gene. This sequence joins TRBV1 and TRBJ1-3; tentative D call: TRBD1 (6 bases). Trimming pared 4 bases from V and 0 bases from J, leaving 7 bases between. The CDR3 length is 14 residues. Germline loops: CDR1 NSQYPW, CDR2 LRSPGD (reference sequence). The sequenced part of the CDR3 DNA is TGCACCTGCAGTGTACAGGGTTCTGGAAATACGCTCTAT. Its translation is CTCSVQGSGNTLY. The CDR3 reads in full as CTCSVQGSGNTLYF. Filled out from reference TRBV1 and TRBJ1-3, the complete variable domain reads VTLLEQNPRWRLVPRGQAVNLRCILKNSQYPWMSWYQQDLQKQLQWLFTLRSPGDKEVKSLPGADYLATRVTDTELRLQVANMSQGRTLYCTCSVQGSGNTLYFGEGSRLIVV.

This clone was seen a few times. The genes are named according to mouse. The observed sequence ends 1 residue before the CDR3 terminus, with the missing tail filled in from the germline J gene. The V and J genes are TRBV26 and TRBJ2-5; weak D call: TRBD1 (6 bases). The CDR3 is 14 residues long. V shed 4 bases and J shed 3 bases, with 11 bases lying between them. Per the germline V gene, CDR1 is KGHPV and CDR2 is FQNQEV (reference sequence). The CDR3 spells CASSPYRDQDTQYF. The DNA read from the CDR3 is TGTGCCAGCAGTCCGTACAGGGATCAAGACACCCAGTAC.

This clone was observed a few times. Genes and germline are mouse. Coverage ceases 1 residue before the CDR3 finishes, and the germline J gene fills in the end. The V call is TRBV13-3, the J call TRBJ2-3; the match to TRBD2 covers 11 bases. Germline CDR1 reads NNHDY; CDR2 reads SYVADS. The CDR3 length is 16 residues. Unmatched junction bases numbered 2, after V lost 2 bases and J lost 0 bases. The chain's CDR3 is CASSETGGASAETLYF. CDR3 bases read: TGTGCCAGCAGTGAAACTGGGGGGGCTAGTGCAGAAACGCTGTAT.

This clone is judged medium-sized. Gene names and germline refer to mouse. The observed sequence ends 1 residue before the CDR3 terminus, with the missing tail filled in from the germline J gene. V usage is TRBV16 and J usage is TRBJ2-7; D is possibly TRBD1 (5 bases). The V gene lost 0 bases and the J gene lost 5 bases, with 5 bases spanning the gap. Germline assignment: CDR1 SGHSA and CDR2 FRNQAP. The CDR3 consists of 12 residues. The covered CDR3 bases are TGTGCAAGCAGCTTAGACAGGGATGAACAGTAC. Its protein product is CASSLDRDEQY. The full CDR3 is CASSLDRDEQYF.

This clone is labeled as medium-sized. Mouse germline and gene names are used. The read falls 1 residue short of the CDR3 end, and the missing part is taken from the germline J gene. The V gene is TRBV26, the J gene TRBJ2-2; D is perhaps TRBD1 (5 bases). The CDR3 runs to 12 residues. CDR1 and CDR2 from the germline V gene are KGHPV and FQNQEV (reference sequence). V lost 4 bases to trimming and J lost 7 bases, with 7 bases between them. CDR3 amino acids: CASSPGIGQLYF. The CDR3 bases that were read are TGTGCCAGCAGTCCAGGGATCGGGCAGCTCTAC.

In the case of this clone: Any gene name here is a mouse gene name. The CDR3 end falls 1 residue outside the read, so it is completed with the germline J gene. V is TRBV3 and J is TRBJ1-2; D uncertain. Deletions cut 2 bases from V and 1 base from J, with 5 bases between. This CDR3 has 13 residues. Germline V gene sequence: CDR1 SNHLY, CDR2 FYNGKV (reference sequence). CDR3 amino acids: CASSLRQNSDYTF. CDR3 DNA, as far as it was read: TGTGCCAGCAGCTTACGCCAAAACTCCGACTACACC.

Regarding this clone: At one end, the junction sequence differs from germline, possibly due to a read error. Gene names are the mouse ones. The sequence runs out 1 residue before the end of the CDR3; the remainder is reconstructed from the germline J gene. J is TRBJ1-5 and V is TRBV13-3, with unresolved D. CDR1 and CDR2 from the germline V gene are NNHDY and SYVADS. The CDR3 has 13 amino acids. The CDR3 loop reads CASSGGNTQPPLF. CDR3 DNA (partial): TGTGCCAGCAGTGGAGGTAACACCCAGCCTCCGCTT.

Comment on this clone: Mouse names are used for the genes. The read gets to within 1 residue of the CDR3 end, and the germline J gene fills in the rest. The chain combines TRBV12-2 with TRBJ2-3; D is ambiguous. V lost 4 bases, J lost 0 bases, and 7 bases lay in between. The CDR3 runs 13 residues. The V gene's germline CDR1 is SGHLS and CDR2 HYDKME. This CDR3 is CASSPNSAETLYF. CDR3 DNA (partial): TGTGCCAGCTCCCCCAATAGTGCAGAAACGCTGTAT.

On this clone: Gene names refer to mouse genes. The read gets to within 1 residue of the CDR3 end, and the germline J gene fills in the rest. The gene calls are TRBV15 and TRBJ2-2, with D uncertain. CDR1 and CDR2 (germline): SGHND, FRSKSL. The CDR3 covers 16 residues. The V gene lost 1 base and the J gene lost 3 bases, with 12 bases spanning the gap. This CDR3 is CASSLGRGRDTGQLYF. CDR3 DNA, as far as it was read: TGTGCCAGCAGTTTAGGGCGGGGTCGAGACACCGGGCAGCTCTAC.

This clone is medium-sized by share. Each gene name is a mouse one. The sequence runs out 1 residue before the end of the CDR3; the remainder is reconstructed from the germline J gene. The chain employs TRBV26 and TRBJ2-7; D may be TRBD1 (7 bases). The CDR3 is 14 amino acids. CDR1 and CDR2 (germline): KGHPV, FQNQEV (reference sequence). Trimming took off 0 bases at V and 7 bases at J, with 13 bases between the two ends. Partial CDR3 DNA: TGTGCCAGCAGTCTGTCGGGCAGGGGGGAGGAACAGTAC. Translating it yields CASSLSGRGEEQY. The full-length CDR3 reads as CASSLSGRGEEQYF.

With regard to this clone: Gene names follow the mouse nomenclature. CDR3 DNA (partial): TGTGCCAGCAGTCCGACAACTAGTGCAGAAACGCTGTAT. Translation: CASSPTTSAETLY. The CDR3 in its entirety is CASSPTTSAETLYF. The genes are TRBV26 and TRBJ2-3, with no clear D. The read terminates 1 residue before the CDR3 end, so the remaining end is supplied by the germline J gene. Germline V gene lookup returns CDR1 KGHPV and CDR2 FQNQEV (reference sequence). The CDR3 is 14 amino acids. The ends were cut back, 4 bases at V and 0 bases at J, with 8 bases in the middle.

This clone was picked up a small number of times. Gene names are mouse gene names. The CDR3 loop is CASSPGTGHTEVFF. CDR3 DNA, as far as it was read: TGTGCCAGCAGTCCCGGGACAGGGCACACAGAAGTCTTC. The chain carries TRBV26 and TRBJ1-1; 9 nucleotides align to TRBD1. The read comes to an end 1 residue before the CDR3 does, leaving the germline J gene to fill in the end. The germline CDR1 and CDR2 sequences are KGHPV and FQNQEV (reference sequence). The V segment lost 4 bases and the J segment 3 bases; nucleotides outside the gene matches: 3. The CDR3 loop spans 14 amino acids.

This clone is classed as medium-sized (0.01 to 0.1%). Here the gene names and germline are mouse. The CDR3 end lies 1 residue beyond the end of the read and is filled in from the germline J gene. The chain combines TRBV19 with TRBJ2-1; 10 bases are shared with TRBD2. This CDR3 is built from 14 residues. The V gene end was trimmed by 2 bases and the J gene end by 6 bases; junction bases not matched to a gene: 2. Germline V CDR1 and CDR2: FNHDT, SITEND (reference sequence). The CDR3 here is CASSIWGGFAEQFF. CDR3 DNA (partial): TGTGCCAGCAGTATCTGGGGGGGCTTTGCTGAGCAGTTC.

There are a few counts of this clone. Gene names and germline match the mouse. The read gets to within 1 residue of the CDR3 end, and the germline J gene fills in the rest. The chain employs TRBV26 and TRBJ1-4, with D possibly being TRBD1 (6 bases). CDR1 KGHPV and CDR2 FQNQEV come from the germline V gene (reference sequence). V was trimmed by 2 bases and J by 4 bases, leaving 8 bases between them. The length of the CDR3 is 14 residues. The CDR3 region is CASSLGTNNERLFF. Incomplete CDR3 DNA: TGTGCCAGCAGTCTGGGGACAAACAACGAAAGATTATTT.